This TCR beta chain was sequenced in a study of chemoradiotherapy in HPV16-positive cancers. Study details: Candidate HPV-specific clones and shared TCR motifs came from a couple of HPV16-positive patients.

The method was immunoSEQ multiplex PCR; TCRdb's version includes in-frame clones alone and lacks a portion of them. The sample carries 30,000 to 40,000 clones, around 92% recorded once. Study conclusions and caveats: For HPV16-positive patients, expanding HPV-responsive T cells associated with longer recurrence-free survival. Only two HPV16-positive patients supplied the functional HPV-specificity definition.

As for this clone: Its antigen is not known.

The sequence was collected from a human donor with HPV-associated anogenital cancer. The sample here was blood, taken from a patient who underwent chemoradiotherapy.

The DNA of the CDR3 is TGTGCCACCAGCAGCGCTGGGGGGGACAGCCCGAATGAAAAACTGTTTTTT. This translates into CATSSAGGDSPNEKLFF. The chain couples TRBV15 to TRBJ1-4; 7 nucleotides line up with TRBD1. CDR1 is LNHNV, CDR2 YYDKDF, per germline (reference sequence). V was clipped by 3 bases and J by 5 bases; unmatched bases: 12. The CDR3 has 17 residues.